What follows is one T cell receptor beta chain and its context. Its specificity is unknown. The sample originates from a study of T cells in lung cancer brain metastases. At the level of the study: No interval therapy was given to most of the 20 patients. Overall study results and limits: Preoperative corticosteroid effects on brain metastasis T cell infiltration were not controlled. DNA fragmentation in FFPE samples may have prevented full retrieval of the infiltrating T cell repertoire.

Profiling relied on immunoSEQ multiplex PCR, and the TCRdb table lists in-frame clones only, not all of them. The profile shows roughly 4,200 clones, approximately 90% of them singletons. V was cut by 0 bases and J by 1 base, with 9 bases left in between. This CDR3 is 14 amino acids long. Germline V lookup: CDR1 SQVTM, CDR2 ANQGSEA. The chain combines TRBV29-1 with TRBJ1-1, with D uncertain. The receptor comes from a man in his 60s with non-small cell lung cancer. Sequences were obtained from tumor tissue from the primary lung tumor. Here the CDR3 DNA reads TGCAGCGTTGAAGAGCCCAGGACGAACACTGAAGCTTTCTTT. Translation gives CSVEEPRTNTEAFF.